This T cell receptor (beta chain) emerged from a study of a mutant IDH1 vaccine in newly diagnosed glioma. Study overall: Treated patients had a mean age of about 40 years and a roughly 62% male, about 40% female split. Those enrolled had earlier been treated with radiotherapy, temozolomide, or both, mostly both.

Stated time point: week 5, during vaccination. The vaccine gave 300 ug of a 20-mer mutant IDH1 peptide subcutaneously per dose. Germline lookup yields CDR1 SQVTM and CDR2 ANQGSEA. The CDR3 length is 12 residues. V gave up 7 bases and J gave up 2 bases; unmatched junction bases: 3. On this clone itself: Its specificity is not known.

The table came from immunoSEQ multiplex PCR; TCRdb's copy has only in-frame clones and leaves some out. The sample yields around 52,000 clones, 80% to 90% seen once. The chain has TRBV29-1 and TRBJ2-3; TRBD1 matches at 7 bases. This sample comprised PBMCs, obtained from a glioma patient whose treatment included an IDH1 peptide vaccine. The TCR sequence derives from a woman between 40 and 55 years old with glioma. CDR3 region: CSGGQVTDTQYF. CDR3 coding DNA: TGCAGCGGTGGACAGGTCACAGATACGCAGTATTTT.